These T cell receptor beta chains were read from a single sample in a study of T-cell memory formation after mild COVID-19. TCRdb passed the 5' RACE reads through MiXCR, listing each CDR3 protein once. The repertoire consists of around 390,000 distinct CDR3 sequences, with 15% to 20% occurring once and the leading ten covering under 25%. The sequenced sample was PBMCs or a T cell subset sorted from them (not recorded which). Every receptor here comes from a man between 18 and 29 years old who had mild COVID-19 (a few samples of this study predate the infection). Cell type and time point are not known. Each CDR3 is given with its conserved first and last residue. A D gene is named only where the DNA matches it firmly. Clone size, where shown, is once, few, many, or a class for clones that have expanded.

cdr3_length j_call clone_size d_call v_call cdr3_aa cdr3_nt
14 TRBJ2-2 few - TRBV29-1 CSVLWTENTGELFF TGCAGCGTTCTCTGGACAGAGAACACCGGGGAGCTGTTTTTT
12 TRBJ1-5 - - TRBV7-2 CASSSAVQPQHF TGTGCCAGCAGTTCGGCCGTTCAGCCCCAGCATTTT
15 TRBJ1-1 - - TRBV7-9 CASRQNRALNTEAFF TGTGCCAGCAGACAAAACAGGGCTTTAAACACTGAAGCTTTCTTT
16 TRBJ2-4 - TRBD1 TRBV9 CASSLGTDRSKNIQYF TGTGCCAGCAGCCTCGGGACAGATCGATCCAAAAACATTCAGTACTTC
15 TRBJ1-5 - TRBD1 TRBV28 CASSGGQAGNQPQHF TGTGCCAGCAGTGGGGGACAGGCTGGCAATCAGCCCCAGCATTTT
16 TRBJ1-1 - TRBD1 TRBV19 CASSPGTGGARTEAFF TGTGCCAGTAGTCCAGGGACAGGGGGCGCGCGCACTGAAGCTTTCTTT
15 TRBJ2-5 - - TRBV7-2 CASSVAGATAETQYF TGTGCCAGCAGCGTAGCAGGGGCTACCGCGGAGACCCAGTACTTC
15 TRBJ2-5 few - TRBV18 CASSPSTATQETQYF TGTGCCAGCTCACCAAGTACGGCTACCCAAGAGACCCAGTACTTC
11 TRBJ2-7 - - TRBV10-3 CAISKGYEQYF TGTGCCATCAGTAAGGGTTACGAGCAGTACTTC
16 TRBJ2-5 many - TRBV4-2 CASSQTLGGVQETQYF TGTGCCAGCAGCCAAACACTAGGCGGGGTTCAAGAGACCCAGTACTTC
15 TRBJ2-1 - TRBD1 TRBV6-4 CASSDPRDRGNEQFF TGTGCCAGCAGTGATCCTCGGGACAGGGGCAATGAGCAGTTCTTC
16 TRBJ2-5 - - TRBV12-3/TRBV12-4 CASSTASLGARETQYF TGTGCCAGCAGTACTGCTTCCCTCGGCGCACGGGAGACCCAGTACTTC
13 TRBJ1-2 - - TRBV5-6 CASRGVALYGYTF TGTGCCAGCAGAGGCGTAGCTCTCTATGGCTACACCTTC
17 TRBJ2-2 few TRBD2 TRBV27 CASSPPGLAGPTGELFF TGTGCCAGCAGTCCTCCGGGACTAGCGGGGCCTACCGGGGAGCTGTTTTTT
12 TRBJ2-3 many - TRBV6-2/TRBV6-3 CASSPPGDTQYF TGTGCCAGTAGTCCTCCCGGCGATACGCAGTATTTT
14 TRBJ2-1 - - TRBV4-3 CASSQESGFIEQFF TGCGCCAGCAGCCAAGAGTCAGGGTTCATTGAGCAGTTCTTC
16 TRBJ2-7 - - TRBV15 CATSRDLGGTPYEQYF TGTGCCACCAGCAGAGATCTTGGGGGCACGCCCTACGAGCAGTACTTC
15 TRBJ1-2 - - TRBV6-5 CASRPARGTAYGYTF TGTGCCAGCAGACCCGCTCGAGGGACGGCCTATGGCTACACCTTC
15 TRBJ2-1 - - TRBV4-3 CASSQGRHRAYEQFF TGCGCCAGCAGCCAAGGCAGGCACCGCGCGTATGAGCAGTTCTTC
18 TRBJ2-3 few TRBD2 TRBV4-3 CASSLLNRLAGDTDTQYF TGCGCCAGCAGCCTACTAAACCGGCTAGCGGGGGACACAGATACGCAGTATTTT
14 TRBJ1-2 - - TRBV9 CASSIAGGSYGYTF TGTGCCAGCAGCATCGCGGGTGGTTCCTATGGCTACACCTTC
15 TRBJ2-3 few - TRBV14 CASSQDTYLGDTQYF TGTGCCAGCAGCCAAGATACCTATCTGGGAGATACGCAGTATTTT
15 TRBJ1-5 - - TRBV27 CASSSYRGRDQPQHF TGTGCCAGCAGTTCCTACCGCGGTCGGGATCAGCCCCAGCATTTT
10 TRBJ2-5 few - TRBV28 CASGTETQYF TGTGCCAGCGGGACAGAGACCCAGTACTTC
15 TRBJ2-3 few - TRBV28 CASISPYSGQRSQYF TGTGCCAGCATCTCACCCTACAGCGGACAGAGGTCGCAGTATTTT
12 TRBJ2-7 few - TRBV5-5 CASFSRPYEQYF TGTGCCAGCTTCAGCAGGCCCTACGAGCAGTACTTC
14 TRBJ2-5 few - TRBV6-4 CASSDGPNQETQYF TGTGCCAGCAGTGACGGGCCCAACCAAGAGACCCAGTACTTC
16 TRBJ2-7 few TRBD1 TRBV2 CASSVLPGQGAYEQYF TGTGCCAGCAGTGTCCTTCCGGGACAGGGCGCCTACGAGCAGTACTTC
18 TRBJ2-4 - TRBD1 TRBV11-2 CASSLRLAGQGEKNIQYF TGTGCCAGCAGCCTCCGGTTGGCGGGACAGGGGGAAAAAAACATTCAGTACTTC
14 TRBJ2-2 - - TRBV7-9 CASSRRDPTGELFF TGTGCCAGCAGCCGGCGGGACCCCACCGGGGAGCTGTTTTTT
16 TRBJ2-1 many - TRBV28 CASSPSGPSSYNEQFF TGTGCCAGCAGTCCCTCGGGCCCCAGCTCCTACAATGAGCAGTTCTTC
15 TRBJ1-2 - - TRBV18 CASSPSTGRGDGYTF TGTGCCAGCTCACCATCGACGGGCCGCGGGGATGGCTACACCTTC
14 TRBJ1-1 - TRBD1 TRBV20-1 CSAIGAGGNTEAFF TGCAGTGCTATCGGGGCAGGGGGGAACACTGAAGCTTTCTTT
15 TRBJ2-7 few TRBD1 TRBV6-5 CASTRRGRVGYEQYF TGTGCCAGCACCCGCAGGGGGCGGGTCGGCTACGAGCAGTACTTC
13 TRBJ1-1 - - TRBV12-3/TRBV12-4 CASSLIVDTEAFF TGTGCCAGCAGTTTAATAGTGGACACTGAAGCTTTCTTT
14 TRBJ1-1 few - TRBV6-1 CASSRRGRVTEAFF TGTGCCAGCAGCCGTCGGGGCAGAGTCACTGAAGCTTTCTTT
16 TRBJ1-1 - TRBD1 TRBV4-1 CASSPLGTGRTTEAFF TGCGCCAGCAGCCCCCTGGGGACAGGGCGGACCACTGAAGCTTTCTTT
17 TRBJ2-5 few TRBD2 TRBV15 CATSTAPPGLAYETQYF TGTGCCACCAGCACCGCTCCTCCGGGACTAGCCTACGAGACCCAGTACTTC
14 TRBJ2-7 - - TRBV6-5 CASSYSDASYEQYF TGTGCCAGCAGTTACTCCGACGCCTCCTACGAGCAGTACTTC
13 TRBJ2-1 - - TRBV20-1 CSARRVRYNEQFF TGCAGTGCTAGAAGGGTACGGTACAATGAGCAGTTCTTC
14 TRBJ1-4 few - TRBV2 CASSLTTTNEKLFF TGTGCCAGCAGCCTGACGACAACTAATGAAAAACTGTTTTTT
17 TRBJ1-2 - - TRBV7-9 CASSLAAQVEVWYGYTF TGTGCCAGCAGCTTAGCCGCGCAGGTCGAGGTTTGGTATGGCTACACCTTC
14 TRBJ2-1 - TRBD2 TRBV6-4 CASRERGDYNEQFF TGTGCCAGCAGAGAGCGGGGGGACTACAATGAGCAGTTCTTC
11 TRBJ2-1 few - TRBV5-1 CASSLMNEQFF TGCGCCAGCAGCTTGATGAATGAGCAGTTCTTC
13 TRBJ2-1 - TRBD2 TRBV28 CASSYPGGRQRFF TGTGCCAGCAGTTACCCGGGGGGGCGTCAACGGTTCTTC
14 TRBJ1-1 - - TRBV6-5 CASSYMDGATEAFF TGTGCCAGCAGTTACATGGACGGGGCCACTGAAGCTTTCTTT
16 TRBJ1-6 - TRBD1 TRBV5-1 CASSLNPGQNNSPLHF TGCGCCAGCAGCTTAAACCCGGGACAGAATAATTCACCCCTCCACTTT
11 TRBJ2-4 - - TRBV2 CASGFKGIQYF TGTGCCAGTGGATTTAAGGGCATTCAGTACTTC
14 TRBJ1-1 few - TRBV20-1 CSARGGPGITEAFF TGCAGTGCTAGGGGGGGACCGGGGATCACTGAAGCTTTCTTT
13 TRBJ2-7 - TRBD1 TRBV15 CATSTDRAYEQYF TGTGCCACCAGCACGGACAGGGCCTACGAGCAGTACTTC
11 TRBJ2-1 few - TRBV7-9 CASSARDGQFF TGTGCCAGCAGCGCCCGGGACGGGCAGTTCTTC
13 TRBJ2-3 - TRBD2 TRBV7-2 CASNSGSTDTQYF TGTGCCAGCAATAGCGGGTCCACAGATACGCAGTATTTT
16 TRBJ2-3 - TRBD2 TRBV4-3 CASSSFSSGGTDTQYF TGCGCCAGCAGCTCCTTCTCTAGCGGGGGCACAGATACGCAGTATTTT
15 TRBJ2-7 - - TRBV9 CASSVAPNPGDEQYF TGTGCCAGCAGCGTAGCTCCCAACCCCGGCGACGAGCAGTACTTC
17 TRBJ2-3 - - TRBV5-1 CASSLPPAGGPTDTQYF TGCGCCAGCAGCTTACCACCCGCCGGGGGGCCCACAGATACGCAGTATTTT
13 TRBJ2-1 - - TRBV5-5 CASRPGVGDEQFF TGTGCCAGCAGGCCAGGGGTAGGGGATGAGCAGTTCTTC
14 TRBJ1-1 few - TRBV6-6 CASSYPDTSVGAFF TGTGCCAGCAGTTACCCGGACACCTCTGTAGGAGCTTTCTTT
15 TRBJ2-1 - - TRBV7-3 CASSYDPISYNEQFF TGTGCCAGCAGCTACGACCCCATCTCCTACAATGAGCAGTTCTTC